The T cell receptor beta chain described here comes from a study of T cells in Graves' hyperthyroidism and ophthalmopathy. Study information: Peripheral blood draws took place at initial diagnosis, ahead of any treatment.

RNA transcripts gave rise to amplified TCR beta CDR3 regions. First-round RT-PCR with HTBI primers amplified the TCR CDR3 region. TCRdb reprocessed the multiplex PCR reads via MiXCR and lists one record per CDR3 protein. Of roughly 300,000 distinct CDR3 sequences in the sample, approximately 18% are singletons; the top ten hold roughly 49%. This clonotype was observed once. The antigen remains unidentified. V was clipped by 0 bases and J by 0 bases, with 5 bases between them. In germline, CDR1 is SGHVS, CDR2 FNYEAQ. The CDR3 loop spans 14 amino acids. Study-wide results and limits: Model output signaled ophthalmopathy a median 6.5 months ahead of onset.

The chain joins TRBV7-6 to TRBJ1-2; D ambiguous. The source material was blood. The clonotype was recovered from a woman aged 45-65 years with Graves' hyperthyroidism. CDR3 sequence: CASSLAAANYGYTF. DNA of the CDR3: TGTGCCAGCAGCTTAGCGGCAGCTAACTATGGCTACACCTTC.